These 21 T cell receptor beta chains came from one sample sequenced in a study of T cell responses to AZD1222 COVID-19 vaccine (dated by TCRdb to the early 2020s). The sample's time point label, in plain terms: about 28 days (+/-7) after the second vaccine dose. Library prep was done by the immunoSEQ multiplex PCR assay. Here the immuneACCESS table is served through TCRdb, limited to in-frame sequences with V and J called. Missing clones are a known gap in these copies; in checked studies unresolved V genes cover under half, and the rest lacks a known reason. The sample yields 100,000 to 150,000 clones; approximately 90% were counted once. The leading ten clones occupy around 1% of the sample. The sequences come from peripheral blood, collected 28 days after the second AZD1222 dose. Receptors originate from an adult who received the AZD1222 COVID-19 vaccine.

This chain joins TRBV19 and TRBJ2-7; TRBD1 agrees at 7 bases. The CDR3 is 21 residues long. The germline gives CDR1 LNHDA, CDR2 SQIVND (reference sequence). The V and J ends lost 2 bases and 0 bases, in that order; junction bases with no gene match: 22. DNA of the CDR3: TGTGCCAGTAGTATATGGGGGTCGGGCCAGGGGGTACTGCCGAGCTCCTACGAGCAGTACTTC. Residues: CASSIWGSGQGVLPSSYEQYF.

This rearrangement joins TRBV18 to TRBJ2-7; no clear D gene. Germline-derived CDR1 and CDR2 are KGHSH and LQKENI. The CDR3 contains 12 residues. Trimming took off 1 base at V and 3 bases at J, with 4 bases between the two ends. This chain's CDR3 is CASSPRSYEQYF. CDR3 nucleotide sequence: TGTGCCAGCTCACCACGTAGCTACGAGCAGTACTTC.

The chain recombines TRBV4-2 with TRBJ2-3; TRBD2 aligns across 12 bases. The germline gives CDR1 LGHNA, CDR2 YNFKEQ. Trimming took 3 bases from V and 0 from J; bases not matched to a gene: 7. This CDR3 region has 18 residues. The CDR3: CASSHGTSGFFSTDTQYF. As DNA, the CDR3 is TGTGCCAGCAGCCATGGGACTAGCGGGTTCTTTAGCACAGATACGCAGTATTTT.

The CDR3 loop reads CASSVARDREEEKLFF. CDR3 DNA sequence: TGTGCCAGCAGCGTAGCTAGGGACAGGGAAGAAGAAAAACTGTTTTTT. The chain links TRBV9 to TRBJ1-4; 9 bases are shared with TRBD1. The germline CDR1 and CDR2 sequences are SGDLS and YYNGEE. Trimming took 0 bases from V and 8 from J; bases not matched to a gene: 8. This CDR3 spans 16 amino acids.

The V and J genes are TRBV5-1 and TRBJ1-2, with D possibly matching TRBD1 (5 bases). V shed 5 bases and J shed 11 bases, with 19 bases lying between them. This CDR3 is 13 amino acids long. In germline, CDR1 is SGHRS, CDR2 YFSETQ. The CDR3 sequence: CASSETQPRGYTF. The CDR3 DNA is TGCGCCAGCAGTGAGACACAGCCGAGGGGTTACACCTTC.

This CDR3 is CASSPRTSFYNEQFF. The DNA for the CDR3 is TGTGCCAGCAGCCCAAGGACTAGTTTTTACAATGAGCAGTTCTTC. The chain employs TRBV2 and TRBJ2-1; 7 bases agree with TRBD2. Germline lookup yields CDR1 SNHLY and CDR2 FYNNEI. The J segment lost 4 bases and the V segment lost 6 bases, leaving 9 bases of the junction unmatched. The CDR3 runs to 15 residues.

The table lists this clone with a count of one. V usage is TRBV7-3 and J usage is TRBJ1-1, with a weak D call TRBD1 (5 bases). Germline V gene sequence: CDR1 SGHTA, CDR2 FQGTGA. Deletions cut 5 bases from V and 5 bases from J, with 18 bases between. The CDR3 spans 15 residues. CDR3 residues: CASSPTGGRDTEAFF. Written as DNA, the CDR3 is TGTGCCAGCAGCCCTACGGGGGGGAGGGATACTGAAGCTTTCTTT.

This chain uses TRBV7-9 with TRBJ1-2; 7 bases map to TRBD1. The CDR3 has 16 residues. Trimming took 2 bases from V and 2 from J; bases not matched to a gene: 8. Looked up from germline, CDR1 is SEHNR and CDR2 is FQNEAQ (reference sequence). The CDR3 sequence is CASSLPLPRGNYGYTF. DNA of the CDR3: TGTGCCAGCAGCTTACCCCTGCCCAGGGGGAACTATGGCTACACCTTC.

This clone was seen only once. V gene TRBV9 combines with J gene TRBJ2-5; D not resolved. There are 14 residues in the CDR3. The V and J ends lost 4 bases and 1 base respectively, with 11 bases between them. CDR1 and CDR2 (germline): SGDLS, YYNGEE. CDR3 bases: TGTGCCAGCAGCTACCCCGGGCCCCAAGAGACCCAGTACTTC. This encodes CASSYPGPQETQYF. The whole variable domain, filled in from reference TRBV9 and TRBJ2-5, reads DSGVTQTPKHLITATGQRVTLRCSPRSGDLSVYWYQQSLDQGLQFLIQYYNGEERAKGNILERFSAQQFPDLHSELNLSSLELGDSALYFCASSYPGPQETQYFGPGTRLLVL.

The gene calls are TRBV12-3 or TRBV12-4 and TRBJ2-3, with D uncertain. V was cut by 3 bases and J by 2 bases, with 6 bases left in between. The CDR3 is 13 amino acids. The DNA of the CDR3 is TGTGCCAGCAGTTTGATTTCCACAGATACGCAGTATTTT. Protein: CASSLISTDTQYF.

The chain joins TRBV5-1 to TRBJ1-6; 8 bases are shared with TRBD1. Per the germline V gene, CDR1 is SGHRS and CDR2 is YFSETQ. The CDR3 contains 15 residues. J lost 3 bases, V lost 4 bases, and 3 bases had no gene match. CDR3 coding DNA: TGCGCCAGCAGCCGGGACAGGATCTATAATTCACCCCTCCACTTT. Translated, it gives CASSRDRIYNSPLHF.

The rearrangement uses TRBV30 and TRBJ1-2; no definite D call. Germline CDR1 reads GTSNPN; CDR2 reads SVGIG (reference sequence). Trimming cost V 3 bases and J 3 bases, with 8 bases left between them. CDR3 length: 12 amino acids. The CDR3 region has the DNA TGTGCCTGGAGCCTCGATTACTATGGCTACACCTTC. Translation: CAWSLDYYGYTF.

In its sample, this clone was seen a few times. The chain couples TRBV5-4 to TRBJ2-7; D ambiguous. Germline loops: CDR1 SGHNT, CDR2 YYREEE (reference sequence). Trimming removed 1 base from V and 6 bases from J, with 5 bases in between. The CDR3 is 11 residues long. The CDR3 DNA follows: TGTGCCAGCAGCTTGTACGGCGAGCAGTACTTC. Protein sequence: CASSLYGEQYF.

This chain joins TRBV4-2 and TRBJ2-1, with 12 bases matching TRBD2. The germline V gene encodes CDR1 LGHNA and CDR2 YNFKEQ. J gave up 9 bases and V 4 bases, and 7 bases lay outside the gene matches. The CDR3 has 15 amino acids. This chain's CDR3 is CASSPLAGGPPEQFF. The CDR3 nucleotides read TGTGCCAGCAGCCCCCTAGCGGGAGGGCCCCCTGAGCAGTTCTTC.

V is TRBV7-9 and J is TRBJ1-4; tentative D call: TRBD1 (5 bases). The germline V gene encodes CDR1 SEHNR and CDR2 FQNEAQ (reference sequence). CDR3 length: 13 amino acids. V lost 7 bases and J 4 bases, leaving 10 bases between the germline ends. CDR3 DNA sequence: TGTGCCAGCAAGCACGGGGGTAATGAAAAACTGTTTTTT. Amino acid sequence: CASKHGGNEKLFF. Looking up the rest from reference TRBV7-9 and TRBJ1-4 gives the full variable domain: DTGVSQNPRHKITKRGQNVTFRCDPISEHNRLYWYRQTLGQGPEFLTYFQNEAQLEKSRLLSDRFSAERPKGSFSTLEIQRTEQGDSAMYLCASKHGGNEKLFFGSGTQLSVL.

The chain carries TRBV27 and TRBJ1-6; 10 bases agree with TRBD1. Germline CDR1 reads MNHEY; CDR2 reads SMNVEV (reference sequence). V lost 7 bases and J lost 6; bases outside the gene matches: 3. The CDR3 is made up of 14 amino acids. The CDR3 bases are TGTGCCAGCAACCGACAGGGGGCTAATTCACCCCTCCACTTT. Its translation is CASNRQGANSPLHF.

This CDR3 is CSVGQGLVSEKLFF. The CDR3 nucleotides are TGCAGCGTTGGACAGGGTCTGGTCAGTGAAAAACTGTTTTTT. This chain uses TRBV29-1 with TRBJ1-4, with TRBD1 matching over 7 bases. Per the germline V gene, CDR1 is SQVTM and CDR2 is ANQGSEA. This CDR3 region has 14 residues. J gave up 7 bases and V 4 bases, and 9 bases lay outside the gene matches.

This chain links TRBV24-1 with TRBJ2-3; D remains unclear. The CDR3 is made up of 13 amino acids. Trimming shortened V by 4 bases and J by 2 bases, and 6 bases separated the two germline ends. Germline CDR1 reads KGHDR; CDR2 reads SFDVKD. CDR3 protein: CATSEEITDTQYF. CDR3 in DNA: TGTGCCACCAGTGAAGAGATCACAGATACGCAGTATTTT.

The chain recombines TRBV28 with TRBJ1-2; D is ambiguous. V was trimmed by 3 bases and J by 4 bases, leaving 21 bases between them. CDR1 and CDR2 (germline): MDHEN, SYDVKM. CDR3 length: 17 residues. This CDR3 reads CASSFYAFLRLGYGYTF. The CDR3 DNA sequence: TGTGCCAGCAGTTTTTATGCTTTCCTAAGGTTGGGCTATGGCTACACCTTC.

The V and J genes are TRBV21-1 and TRBJ2-2. TRBV21-1 is annotated as a pseudogene. There are 16 residues in the CDR3. CDR3 DNA sequence: TGTGCCAGCAGCAAAGCCACCCGAGGGGAGACCGGGGAGCTGTTTTTT. This encodes CASSKATRGETGELFF.

This chain connects TRBV7-8 to TRBJ2-5; D is possibly TRBD1 (5 bases). The CDR3 has 13 amino acids. In germline, CDR1 is SGHVS, CDR2 FQNEAQ. With 1 base removed from V and 5 bases from J, the gap between germline ends came to 8 bases. The CDR3 here is CASSLDRSETQYF. The CDR3 region has the DNA TGTGCCAGCAGCTTAGACAGGTCGGAGACCCAGTACTTC.